A single sample is the source of the 4 T cell receptor beta chains below, sequenced in a study of cytomegalovirus exposure and HLA in healthy donors (dated by TCRdb to about 2017). Library preparation employed the immunoSEQ multiplex PCR assay. A mixture of 60 forward primers for TCR Vbeta segments and 13 reverse primers for TCR Jbeta segments was used in the multiplex PCR. TCRdb provides this immuneACCESS table in a form limited to in-frame rearrangements. Some clones are lacking; in checked studies, under half of them reflect an unresolved V gene, and why the rest are absent is not known. For this sample there are about 190,000 clones; about 90% appear just once. The biggest ten clones account for over 1% of the sample. The sequencing input was PBMCs. Receptors originate from a man aged 25-45 years in good health and CMV-seronegative.

V gene TRBV7-2 combines with J gene TRBJ1-6; 9 bases map to TRBD1. The V and J ends lost 7 bases and 9 bases, in that order; junction bases with no gene match: 16. The CDR3 contains 17 residues. The germline V gene encodes CDR1 SGHTA and CDR2 FQGNSA. The CDR3 nucleotides read TGTGCCAGCACCTCCATCACCGGCGGACAGGGGCGTTCACCCCTCCACTTT. This codes for CASTSITGGQGRSPLHF.

The rearrangement uses TRBV6-5 and TRBJ2-5, with D unresolved. Per the germline V gene, CDR1 is MNHEY and CDR2 is SVGAGI. The germline V and J ends were trimmed by 0 bases and 4 bases, with 9 bases remaining between them. The CDR3 runs to 14 residues. In DNA form, the CDR3 reads TGTGCCAGCAGTTACTCGGGCAAAAGAGAGACCCAGTACTTC. It codes for CASSYSGKRETQYF.

The CDR3 loop is CASSSWATEAFF. DNA for the CDR3: TGTGCCAGCTCCAGTTGGGCCACTGAAGCTTTCTTT. The chain employs TRBV18 and TRBJ1-1; D is ambiguous. The CDR3 sequence is 12 residues long. Germline lookup yields CDR1 KGHSH and CDR2 LQKENI. V lost 6 bases, J lost 4 bases, and 9 bases lay in between.

In its sample, this clone was seen once. The chain carries TRBV27 and TRBJ2-2; D is uncertain. The ends were cut back, 3 bases at V and 6 bases at J, with 5 bases in the middle. Germline V lookup: CDR1 MNHEY, CDR2 SMNVEV (reference sequence). The CDR3 is 12 amino acids. CDR3 bases: TGTGCCAGCAGTTTGCAGGCCGGGGAGCTGTTTTTT. Residues: CASSLQAGELFF.